This T cell receptor (beta chain) derives from a study of blood T cell repertoires in COVID-19. The germline V gene encodes CDR1 MGHRA and CDR2 YSYEKL. Trimming shortened V by 0 bases and J by 1 base, and 4 bases separated the two germline ends. The CDR3 runs 15 residues. Assay used: immunoSEQ multiplex PCR; TCRdb lists only in-frame clones, some missing. The table lists roughly 450,000 clones, about 90% of them singletons. J is TRBJ2-6 and V is TRBV4-1; the D is unclear. Source material: PBMCs or T cells enriched from blood (not recorded which). The sequence derives from a man younger than 35 who had recovered from COVID-19. CDR3 bases: TGCGCCAGCAGCCAAGAACAATCTGGGGCCAACGTCCTGACTTTC. Protein product: CASSQEQSGANVLTF.